Listed below are T cell receptor beta chains from one sample, sequenced in a study of control samples from healthy donors and cancer patients. Assay: immunoSEQ multiplex PCR; the TCRdb copy retains only in-frame clones and omits some. The sample includes around 120,000 clones, 70% to 90% of them seen just once. The sample comprised blood. All receptors come from a woman between 65 and 79 years old in good health. CDR3s include the opening cysteine and the closing phenylalanine or tryptophan. Fields, in order: clone size, J gene, V gene, D gene, CDR3 DNA, CDR3 protein. The D gene is left open where the match is weak. A clone size is listed for some rows: how often the clone was seen (once, few, many), or a class if it is expanded.

clone size: few
J gene: TRBJ2-1
V gene: TRBV12-3/TRBV12-4
D gene: -
CDR3 DNA: TGTGCCAGCAGTCTACGGACTGCCCAGCAGTTCTTC
CDR3 protein: CASSLRTAQQFF

clone size: -
J gene: TRBJ2-7
V gene: TRBV4-3
D gene: -
CDR3 DNA: TGCGCCAGCAGCCAAGGTGGGGCAGGGGTCGGCGAGCAGTACTTC
CDR3 protein: CASSQGGAGVGEQYF

clone size: -
J gene: TRBJ2-5
V gene: TRBV3-1/TRBV3-2
D gene: -
CDR3 DNA: TGTGCCAGCAGCCAAGAGGCAGGTCCCCAAGAGACCCAGTACTTC
CDR3 protein: CASSQEAGPQETQYF

clone size: -
J gene: TRBJ2-6
V gene: TRBV5-4
D gene: -
CDR3 DNA: TGTGCCAGCAGCTTGCCGGGGAACTCTGGGGCCAACGTCCTGACTTTC
CDR3 protein: CASSLPGNSGANVLTF

clone size: -
J gene: TRBJ2-1
V gene: TRBV7-8
D gene: TRBD2
CDR3 DNA: TGTGCCAGCAGCCAAAGGGGAGGGTGGAATGAGCAGTTCTTC
CDR3 protein: CASSQRGGWNEQFF

clone size: -
J gene: TRBJ2-7
V gene: TRBV6-5
D gene: TRBD1
CDR3 DNA: TGTGCCAGCAGTCGAACCGGGACAGGGGCCTACGAGCAGTACTTC
CDR3 protein: CASSRTGTGAYEQYF

clone size: -
J gene: TRBJ2-4
V gene: TRBV20-1
D gene: TRBD2
CDR3 DNA: TGCAGTGCTAGTCATAGCGGGGGGGTTGGCATTCAGTACTTC
CDR3 protein: CSASHSGGVGIQYF

clone size: few
J gene: TRBJ1-5
V gene: TRBV25-1
D gene: TRBD1
CDR3 DNA: TGTGCCAGCAGCGCGACAGGGTTGGGACAGCCCCAGCATTTT
CDR3 protein: CASSATGLGQPQHF

clone size: -
J gene: TRBJ1-2
V gene: TRBV12-3/TRBV12-4
D gene: -
CDR3 DNA: TGTGCCAGCAGAAAGACGGAGAACTATGGCTACACCTTC
CDR3 protein: CASRKTENYGYTF

clone size: once
J gene: TRBJ2-5
V gene: TRBV4-2
D gene: TRBD2
CDR3 DNA: TGTGCCAGCAGCCAAGGGACTAGCGTCCAAGAGACCCAGTACTTC
CDR3 protein: CASSQGTSVQETQYF

clone size: -
J gene: TRBJ1-2
V gene: TRBV5-6
D gene: -
CDR3 DNA: TGTGCCAGCAGCTTGTCCCGCCCCGGCAGCTATGGCTACACCTTC
CDR3 protein: CASSLSRPGSYGYTF

clone size: -
J gene: TRBJ1-1
V gene: TRBV19
D gene: -
CDR3 DNA: TGTGCCAGTGTTACTTACACTGAAGCTTTCTTT
CDR3 protein: CASVTYTEAFF

clone size: -
J gene: TRBJ2-7
V gene: TRBV9
D gene: TRBD1
CDR3 DNA: TGTGCCAGCAGCGTAGCTGACAGGGCTTACGAGCAGTACTTC
CDR3 protein: CASSVADRAYEQYF

clone size: -
J gene: TRBJ2-3
V gene: TRBV7-6
D gene: TRBD2
CDR3 DNA: TGTGCCAGCAGCCAGTGGTCGGGGGGACTCACAGATACGCAGTATTTT
CDR3 protein: CASSQWSGGLTDTQYF

clone size: -
J gene: TRBJ2-1
V gene: TRBV4-1
D gene: TRBD2
CDR3 DNA: TGCGCCAGCAGCCAGGGACTAGCGGACGCCTACAATGAGCAGTTCTTC
CDR3 protein: CASSQGLADAYNEQFF

clone size: -
J gene: TRBJ1-5
V gene: TRBV19
D gene: -
CDR3 DNA: TGTGCCAGTAGTGTGGGCATTAGCAATCAGCCCCAGCATTTT
CDR3 protein: CASSVGISNQPQHF

clone size: -
J gene: TRBJ1-2
V gene: TRBV11-2
D gene: -
CDR3 DNA: TGTGCCAGCAGCTTAGGAGGAGCGAACCTCTATGGCTACACCTTC
CDR3 protein: CASSLGGANLYGYTF

clone size: -
J gene: TRBJ2-7
V gene: TRBV19
D gene: -
CDR3 DNA: TGTGCCAGTAGTATACCCGGACCTTCAAGCTACGAGCAGTACTTC
CDR3 protein: CASSIPGPSSYEQYF

clone size: -
J gene: TRBJ1-3
V gene: TRBV19
D gene: -
CDR3 DNA: TGTGCCAGTAGTCCTGGACAGTGGAGCTCTGGAAACACCATATATTTT
CDR3 protein: CASSPGQWSSGNTIYF

clone size: -
J gene: TRBJ2-5
V gene: TRBV9
D gene: TRBD2
CDR3 DNA: TGTGCCAGCTCTCCAGCGGGAGGCCTCCAAGAGACCCAGTACTTC
CDR3 protein: CASSPAGGLQETQYF

clone size: -
J gene: TRBJ1-1
V gene: TRBV27
D gene: -
CDR3 DNA: TGTGCCAGCCGGGGGGGGAACACTGAAGCTTTCTTT
CDR3 protein: CASRGGNTEAFF

clone size: -
J gene: TRBJ2-2
V gene: TRBV19
D gene: -
CDR3 DNA: TGTGCCAGTAGGGACAGAAAGCGGGCCGGGGAGCTGTTTTTT
CDR3 protein: CASRDRKRAGELFF

clone size: -
J gene: TRBJ1-6
V gene: TRBV5-1
D gene: TRBD1
CDR3 DNA: TGCGCCAGCAGGGCCGGGACAGGACTAAGGTCCTATAATTCACCCCTCCACTTT
CDR3 protein: CASRAGTGLRSYNSPLHF

clone size: -
J gene: TRBJ1-6
V gene: TRBV2
D gene: -
CDR3 DNA: TGTGCCAGCAGTGGTCACAGGGAGAATTCACCCCTCCACTTT
CDR3 protein: CASSGHRENSPLHF

clone size: few
J gene: TRBJ2-7
V gene: TRBV5-1
D gene: TRBD1
CDR3 DNA: TGCGCCAGCAACGGGGACAGTCTCTACGAGCAGTACTTC
CDR3 protein: CASNGDSLYEQYF

clone size: -
J gene: TRBJ2-2
V gene: TRBV27
D gene: -
CDR3 DNA: TGTGCCAGCAGTCCCCCGACCGGGACCCTCGGGGAGCTGTTTTTT
CDR3 protein: CASSPPTGTLGELFF

clone size: -
J gene: TRBJ2-1
V gene: TRBV2
D gene: -
CDR3 DNA: TGTGCCAGCAGTGAACTACGGGGACGAAATGAGCAGTTCTTC
CDR3 protein: CASSELRGRNEQFF

clone size: -
J gene: TRBJ1-2
V gene: TRBV29-1
D gene: -
CDR3 DNA: TGCAGCGGAGTACAGGGAGACTATGGCTACACCTTC
CDR3 protein: CSGVQGDYGYTF

clone size: -
J gene: TRBJ1-1
V gene: TRBV4-2
D gene: TRBD1
CDR3 DNA: TGTGCCAGCAGCCCGAGTCCCGGGACAGGTATGAACACTGAAGCTTTCTTT
CDR3 protein: CASSPSPGTGMNTEAFF

clone size: -
J gene: TRBJ2-5
V gene: TRBV2
D gene: -
CDR3 DNA: TGTGCCAGCAGTGGACAGTACCAAGAGACCCAGTACTTC
CDR3 protein: CASSGQYQETQYF

clone size: -
J gene: TRBJ2-3
V gene: TRBV9
D gene: -
CDR3 DNA: TGTGCCAGCAGCGTAACGCCTAGCGGCACAGATACGCAGTATTTT
CDR3 protein: CASSVTPSGTDTQYF

clone size: -
J gene: TRBJ2-7
V gene: TRBV4-3
D gene: TRBD2
CDR3 DNA: TGCGCCAGCAGCCATGGCGGGGGGGCCGTAAACGAGCAGTACTTC
CDR3 protein: CASSHGGGAVNEQYF

clone size: once
J gene: TRBJ2-2
V gene: TRBV5-1
D gene: -
CDR3 DNA: TGCGCCAGCACAGAGGGGACTGGCACCGGGGAGCTGTTTTTT
CDR3 protein: CASTEGTGTGELFF

clone size: -
J gene: TRBJ1-2
V gene: TRBV7-2
D gene: TRBD1
CDR3 DNA: TGTGCCAGCAGAACGGACAGGACTGACTATGGCTACACCTTC
CDR3 protein: CASRTDRTDYGYTF